What follows is one T cell receptor (beta chain) and its context. Its antigen remains unidentified. The germline CDR1 and CDR2 sequences are LNHNV and YYDKDF (reference sequence). V dropped 0 bases and J dropped 7; count of bases not matched to a gene: 7. This CDR3 has 15 residues. Some clones are missing from TCRdb's copy, which holds only in-frame ones; the method was immunoSEQ multiplex PCR. Of some 66,000 clones detected, about 88% appear once; the ten largest clones hold roughly 0.29%. The sample is drawn from a study of OX40 agonist ivuxolimab in advanced cancers. Background on the study: An agonistic anti-OX40 (CD134) antibody, ivuxolimab, was used to treat the patients. A history of anti-PD-1, anti-PD-L1 or anti-CTLA-4 therapy was acceptable, and roughly 40% had some. Overall study findings and caveats: In the 0.1 to 3.0 mg/kg range, CD4+ and CD8+ blood T cells had expanded clonally by week 6.

Sample: CD4+ or CD8+ T cells sorted from blood, taken in a trial of the OX40 agonist ivuxolimab. This TCR came from an adult with an advanced solid tumor such as melanoma, head and neck, liver or kidney cancer. The chain has TRBV15 and TRBJ2-7, with 9 nucleotides matching TRBD2. The CDR3 region has the DNA TGTGCCACCAGCAGAGATGTAGCGGGAGACGGAGAGCAGTACTTC. Its protein is CATSRDVAGDGEQYF.